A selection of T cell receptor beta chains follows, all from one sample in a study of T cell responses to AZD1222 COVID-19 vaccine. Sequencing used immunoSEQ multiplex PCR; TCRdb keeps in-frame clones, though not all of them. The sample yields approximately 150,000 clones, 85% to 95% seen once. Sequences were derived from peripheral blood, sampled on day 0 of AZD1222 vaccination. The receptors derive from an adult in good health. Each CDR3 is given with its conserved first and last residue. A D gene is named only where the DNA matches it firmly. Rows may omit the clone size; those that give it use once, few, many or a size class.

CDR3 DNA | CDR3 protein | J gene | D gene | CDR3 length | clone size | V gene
TGTGCCAGCAGGCCAGCCGGGACAGGGGGCGCCCATAATGAAAAACTGTTTTTT | CASRPAGTGGAHNEKLFF | TRBJ1-4 | TRBD1 | 18 | . | TRBV2
TGTGCCAGTAGTATAGGGGCCCTTCAGGGGTCTGGGGCCAACGTCCTGACTTTC | CASSIGALQGSGANVLTF | TRBJ2-6 | . | 18 | . | TRBV19
TGTGCCAGCAGGAGCACAGATACGCAGTATTTT | CASRSTDTQYF | TRBJ2-3 | . | 11 | . | TRBV2
TGTGCCAGCACGTCGGGACCCTCCTACGAGCAGTACTTC | CASTSGPSYEQYF | TRBJ2-7 | . | 13 | . | TRBV6-5
TGCGCCAGCAGTAAGGTATCCGGGACTACACAGCAGTTCTTC | CASSKVSGTTQQFF | TRBJ2-1 | TRBD2 | 14 | . | TRBV10-2
TGTGCCAGCAGCGTGAAGGGTGCCACCGGGGAGCTGTTTTTT | CASSVKGATGELFF | TRBJ2-2 | . | 14 | . | TRBV9
TGTGCCAGCAGCGCGCGCCGGGACCGGGGGGAGACCCAGTACTTC | CASSARRDRGETQYF | TRBJ2-5 | . | 15 | . | TRBV6-5
TGTCCCACGGGGGTCAGGGTTGGTGAAAAACTGTTTTTT | CPTGVRVGEKLFF | TRBJ1-4 | . | 13 | medium-sized | TRBV27
TGTGCCAGCAGTGGGACAGGGGGATTTAGCAATCAGCCCCAGCATTTT | CASSGTGGFSNQPQHF | TRBJ1-5 | TRBD1 | 16 | . | TRBV6-1
TGTGCCAGGAGGTGGCGGTACAGGGAAGTCGAGTTCTTC | CARRWRYREVEFF | TRBJ2-1 | . | 13 | once | TRBV5-4
TGTGCCAGCAGTCCTCAAGTCAATGAAAAACTGTTTTTT | CASSPQVNEKLFF | TRBJ1-4 | . | 13 | . | TRBV12-3/TRBV12-4
TGTGCCAGCAGTGAAGCCCTATCGACAGGGCGGTCCAATCAGCCCCAGCATTTT | CASSEALSTGRSNQPQHF | TRBJ1-5 | TRBD1 | 18 | . | TRBV6-1
TGCGCCAGCAGCTTGGTAGGGGGGACATACAGCAATGAGCAGTTCTTC | CASSLVGGTYSNEQFF | TRBJ2-1 | . | 16 | . | TRBV5-1
TGTGCCATCAAGCCGCAGGGACAGGGGAACAATGAGCAGTTCTTC | CAIKPQGQGNNEQFF | TRBJ2-1 | TRBD1 | 15 | . | TRBV10-3
TGCGCCAGCAGTGAGGGGGGTGGCTACGAGCAGTACTTC | CASSEGGGYEQYF | TRBJ2-7 | . | 13 | few | TRBV10-1
TGTGCCAGCTCACCAGCAACGAACACCTACGAGCAGTACTTC | CASSPATNTYEQYF | TRBJ2-7 | . | 14 | . | TRBV18
TGTGCCAGCAGCCAAGGGACAGGGATTATGGGTTCACCCCTCCACTTT | CASSQGTGIMGSPLHF | TRBJ1-6 | TRBD1 | 16 | . | TRBV3-1/TRBV3-2
TGTGCCAGCACCCCCCGGCGGGGCGAGCAGTACTTC | CASTPRRGEQYF | TRBJ2-7 | . | 12 | . | TRBV12-3/TRBV12-4
TGCGCCAGCAGCTTGTCTCCAGGACAGGATAATTCACCCCTCCACTTT | CASSLSPGQDNSPLHF | TRBJ1-6 | TRBD1 | 16 | few | TRBV5-1
TGTGCCAGCAGCTGGAGGGATGAACAAACAGATACGCAGTATTTT | CASSWRDEQTDTQYF | TRBJ2-3 | . | 15 | . | TRBV5-6
TGTGCCAGCAGTCCGGGACTAGCGGTCACAGATACGCAGTATTTT | CASSPGLAVTDTQYF | TRBJ2-3 | TRBD2 | 15 | . | TRBV4-2
TGTGCCAGCAGCCAAGCTCTTAGGGCGCCAGGGGCCAACGTCCTGACTTTC | CASSQALRAPGANVLTF | TRBJ2-6 | . | 17 | . | TRBV3-1/TRBV3-2
TGTGCCAGCAGCCATCTAGATCAGCCCCAGCATTTT | CASSHLDQPQHF | TRBJ1-5 | . | 12 | . | TRBV3-1/TRBV3-2
TGCGCCAGCAACCCCAGCGGCAGCCAAGAGACCCAGTACTTC | CASNPSGSQETQYF | TRBJ2-5 | . | 14 | few | TRBV5-1
TGTGCCAGCAGTCCGGGACACCGGGGTCCCCTCCACTTT | CASSPGHRGPLHF | TRBJ1-6 | . | 13 | . | TRBV27
TGTGCCAGCAGTTATAAGGCAGGCTACAAGGGCACTGAAGCTTTCTTT | CASSYKAGYKGTEAFF | TRBJ1-1 | . | 16 | . | TRBV6-5
TGTGCCAGCAGCCAAGATACGACCGAAGCTTTCTTT | CASSQDTTEAFF | TRBJ1-1 | . | 12 | . | TRBV3-1/TRBV3-2
TGCAGCGTTGAACGGTGGGGGGAAAGGTCGTGGAAGGACTATGGCTACACCTTC | CSVERWGERSWKDYGYTF | TRBJ1-2 | . | 18 | . | TRBV29-1
TGTGCCAGCAGTTTCATGGACGAGCAGTACTTC | CASSFMDEQYF | TRBJ2-7 | . | 11 | . | TRBV12-3/TRBV12-4